This T cell receptor (beta chain) was identified in a study of cytomegalovirus exposure and HLA in healthy donors. Study-wide results and caveats: Roughly uniform sequencing depth across donors was assumed, possibly incorrectly. Certain indistinguishable V segments, among them TRBV6-2 and TRBV6-3, were excluded. By HLA locus, TCR association rates varied in a later analysis, with DRB1 showing the most and HLA-C the fewest. Most subjects had HLA-A and HLA-B alleles reportedly predicted accurately by TCR beta sequences.

Of note for this clone: Its specificity is unknown. The same CDR3 can be traced to other DNA sequences in this sample.

60 Vbeta and 13 Jbeta primers were used in PCR. The method was immunoSEQ multiplex PCR; TCRdb's version includes in-frame clones alone and lacks a portion of them. The profile shows about 120,000 clones, roughly 80% of them singletons. The CDR3 loop spans 17 amino acids. The chain carries TRBV21-1 and TRBJ1-6. TRBV21-1 is assigned pseudogene status. Source material: PBMCs. This sequence was found in a woman aged 40 to 50 in good health and CMV-seropositive. In DNA, the CDR3 is TGTGCCAGCAGCATTACCGGAGGGGACGCCCATAATTCCCCCCTCCACTTT. The encoded protein is CASSITGGDAHNSPLHF.